Below are 18 T cell receptor beta chains sequenced from a single sample in a study of PD-L1 blockade in urothelial cancer. Time point here: peripheral blood 6 weeks after treatment start. Repertoires were generated with immunoSEQ multiplex PCR, while TCRdb's copy carries only in-frame clones and drops some. Of tens of thousands of clones in the sample, 70% to 85% are singletons; the top ten hold less than 2%. Specimen: PBMCs, collected around atezolizumab (anti-PD-L1) treatment. All receptors derive from a man aged 45-60 years with urothelial cancer.

The J gene is TRBJ2-2, the V gene TRBV29-1, with 11 bases aligning to TRBD2. The CDR3 has 17 residues. CDR1 and CDR2 (germline): SQVTM, ANQGSEA. V lost 4 bases, J lost 4 bases, and 11 bases stayed unmatched. CDR3 loop: CSVASWTSGLITGELFF. The DNA of the CDR3 is TGCAGCGTTGCATCCTGGACTAGCGGGTTAATCACCGGGGAGCTGTTTTTT.

The V gene is TRBV9, the J gene TRBJ1-3, with TRBD1 matching over 10 bases. The V segment lost 4 bases and the J segment 2 bases; nucleotides outside the gene matches: 6. Germline CDR1 SGDLS, CDR2 YYNGEE. This CDR3 is 16 amino acids long. The CDR3 is CASSSPGQGTGNTIYF. The CDR3 nucleotides read TGTGCCAGCAGCTCCCCGGGACAGGGGACTGGAAACACCATATATTTT.

The chain carries TRBV7-9 and TRBJ2-1; 10 bases line up with TRBD1. The CDR3 spans 15 residues. V trimming: 4 bases; J trimming: 9 bases; junction bases outside the gene matches: 9. The germline CDR1 and CDR2 sequences are SEHNR and FQNEAQ (reference sequence). DNA of the CDR3: TGTGCCAGCAGCTCAAGCCGCAGGGACAGGGGTGAGCAGTTCTTC. Translation gives CASSSSRRDRGEQFF.

This chain joins TRBV7-9 and TRBJ2-1; perhaps TRBD1 as D (5 bases). CDR1 SEHNR and CDR2 FQNEAQ come from the germline V gene (reference sequence). V lost 2 bases to trimming and J lost 4 bases, with 12 bases between them. This CDR3 has 15 amino acids. CDR3 sequence: CASSLPGRNYNEQFF. CDR3 bases: TGTGCCAGCAGCTTACCAGGGCGGAATTACAATGAGCAGTTCTTC.

The chain joins TRBV6-5 to TRBJ1-2; 7 nucleotides line up with TRBD1. CDR1 MNHEY and CDR2 SVGAGI come from the germline V gene. V trimming: 5 bases; J trimming: 3 bases; junction bases outside the gene matches: 9. CDR3 length equals 15 residues. In DNA form, the CDR3 reads TGTGCCAGCAGTAGAAAGGACAGGCGACACTATGGCTACACCTTC. Translated: CASSRKDRRHYGYTF.

Only one count was recorded for this clone. V gene TRBV5-1 combines with J gene TRBJ2-4; tentatively, D is TRBD1 (6 bases). The CDR3 extends over 17 amino acids. Trimming took 4 bases from V and 2 from J, leaving 19 bases between them. From germline, CDR1 is SGHRS and CDR2 YFSETQ. This chain's CDR3 is CASSAPGQFLTKNIQYF. Written as DNA, the CDR3 is TGCGCCAGCAGCGCGCCGGGACAATTCCTAACCAAAAACATTCAGTACTTC.

V usage is TRBV6-1 and J usage is TRBJ2-7; possibly TRBD1 for D (6 bases). Germline V gives CDR1 MNHNS, CDR2 SASEGT. The CDR3 runs to 15 residues. Trimming stripped 10 bases from V and 2 bases from J, with 21 bases between. CDR3 sequence: CATFHRGQLTYEQYF. The DNA of the CDR3 is TGTGCCACCTTTCATCGAGGACAGCTGACCTACGAGCAGTACTTC.

The rearrangement uses TRBV12-5 and TRBJ2-5; 12 nucleotides agree with TRBD2. Germline CDR1 is LGHNT and CDR2 is FRNRAP. V lost 4 bases and J lost 5; bases outside the gene matches: 5. The CDR3 loop spans 15 amino acids. This CDR3 is CASGYRLAGEETQYF. CDR3 sequence (DNA): TGTGCTAGTGGTTACAGACTAGCGGGAGAGGAGACCCAGTACTTC.

This clone has just a few counts. CDR3 amino acids: CASGYLIADTQYF. CDR3 in DNA: TGTGCTAGTGGTTATTTGATAGCAGATACGCAGTATTTT. The rearrangement joins TRBV12-5 to TRBJ2-3; D not certain. The CDR3 runs 13 residues. V was cut by 4 bases and J by 4 bases, with 9 bases left in between. Germline CDR1 is LGHNT and CDR2 is FRNRAP.

V gene TRBV4-3 combines with J gene TRBJ2-5; 11 bases match TRBD2. The V and J ends lost 5 bases and 9 bases, in that order; junction bases with no gene match: 17. The CDR3 consists of 17 residues. In germline, CDR1 is LGHNA, CDR2 YSLEER. CDR3 nucleotides: TGCGCCAGCAGCACATTCGGACTAGCGGGTGGCCTGGGGGCCCAGTACTTC. It yields the protein CASSTFGLAGGLGAQYF.

The gene calls are TRBV6-1 and TRBJ2-1, with 10 bases fitting TRBD2. Germline lookup yields CDR1 MNHNS and CDR2 SASEGT. The CDR3 has 15 amino acids. The junction had 9 bases not matched to a gene; V was cut back by 4 bases and J by 9 bases. CDR3 sequence reads: CASSVFSGGQGEQFF. The DNA of the CDR3 is TGTGCCAGCAGTGTATTTAGCGGGGGGCAGGGTGAGCAGTTCTTC.

In this sample, this clone turned up a few times. This rearrangement joins TRBV7-3 to TRBJ2-2; TRBD2 agrees at 14 bases. The germline V gene encodes CDR1 SGHTA and CDR2 FQGTGA. The CDR3 extends over 17 amino acids. After removal of 5 bases from V and 3 bases from J, the junction contained 5 bases not matched to a gene. The CDR3 loop reads CASSEGLAGAYTGELFF. In nucleotides, the CDR3 is TGTGCCAGCAGCGAGGGACTAGCGGGGGCCTACACCGGGGAGCTGTTTTTT.

The CDR3 DNA is TGTGCCAGCAGTTTTGTGGTACAGGGGGGCTCCTACGAGCAGTACTTC. This gives the protein CASSFVVQGGSYEQYF. The chain uses TRBV28 and TRBJ2-7, with TRBD1 matching over 8 bases. The CDR3 spans 16 residues. Per germline, CDR1 MDHEN and CDR2 SYDVKM. Trimming at V came to 3 bases and at J to 0 bases, leaving 7 bases not matched to a gene.

The chain carries TRBV6-1 and TRBJ2-7; a possible D gene is TRBD1 (5 bases). V was clipped by 4 bases and J by 4 bases, with 5 bases between them. The CDR3 covers 11 residues. CDR1 is MNHNS and CDR2 is SASEGT in the germline V gene. The DNA of the CDR3 is TGTGCCAGCAGTGGACAGTACGAGCAGTACTTC. It translates to CASSGQYEQYF.

The genes are TRBV6-6 and TRBJ2-2; TRBD2 is a possible D gene (7 bases). Deletions cut 8 bases from V and 7 bases from J, with 23 bases between. Per the germline V gene, CDR1 is MNHNY and CDR2 is SVGAGI (reference sequence). This CDR3 has 16 amino acids. The chain's CDR3 is CASRTPGEGKDGELFF. CDR3 nucleotide sequence: TGTGCCAGCCGTACTCCAGGGGAGGGGAAGGACGGGGAGCTGTTTTTT.

The V and J genes are TRBV15 and TRBJ1-1; 7 nucleotides line up with TRBD1. CDR1 and CDR2 from the germline V gene are LNHNV and YYDKDF (reference sequence). CDR3 size: 15 residues. J lost 5 bases, V lost 2 bases, and 8 bases had no gene match. CDR3 in amino acids: CATSRTGPGGTEAFF. The CDR3 nucleotides are TGTGCCACCAGCAGAACGGGGCCAGGGGGGACTGAAGCTTTCTTT.

The rearrangement uses TRBV7-6 and TRBJ2-7; 8 nucleotides agree with TRBD2. The length of the CDR3 is 15 residues. Germline V gene data show CDR1 as SGHVS and CDR2 as FNYEAQ. The V segment lost 2 bases and the J segment 3 bases; nucleotides outside the gene matches: 6. CDR3 region: CASSLSSGIGYEQYF. The CDR3 DNA is TGTGCCAGCAGCTTAAGTAGCGGGATTGGCTACGAGCAGTACTTC.

The chain carries TRBV5-1 and TRBJ2-7, with 9 bases matching TRBD2. V dropped 3 bases and J dropped 3; count of bases not matched to a gene: 4. Germline-derived CDR1 and CDR2 are SGHRS and YFSETQ. The CDR3 consists of 14 residues. The CDR3 region has the DNA TGCGCCAGCAGCTCGGCGGGGGGGAACTACGAGCAGTACTTC. Translation: CASSSAGGNYEQYF.